This TCR beta chain derives from a study of cytomegalovirus exposure and HLA in healthy donors. PCR amplification relied on 60 Vbeta primers (plus 13 Jbeta primers). Sequenced by immunoSEQ multiplex PCR; TCRdb stores in-frame clones only, minus some. The sample comprises roughly 220,000 clones, 82% of which are singletons, and about 2.6% rests with the top ten. Notes on this clone: Its antigen is unidentified.

V gave up 3 bases and J gave up 7 bases; unmatched junction bases: 7. CDR1 MNHEY and CDR2 SMNVEV come from the germline V gene (reference sequence). The CDR3 totals 16 residues. Overall study findings and caveats: TCR association rates varied by HLA locus in a later analysis, with DRB1 highest and HLA-C lowest. There were a few CMV-associated chains whose specificity for CMV antigens was confirmed in vitro. A later analysis found that most CMV-associated TCR beta chains appeared HLA-restricted.

The sequencing sample was made of PBMCs. The V gene is TRBV27, the J gene TRBJ2-2; 11 bases match TRBD1. This receptor was taken from a woman in her forties in good health and CMV-seronegative. The CDR3, as DNA: TGTGCCAGCAGTTTTCAAGGGACAGGGGGAGTCGGGGAGCTGTTTTTT. Protein sequence: CASSFQGTGGVGELFF.